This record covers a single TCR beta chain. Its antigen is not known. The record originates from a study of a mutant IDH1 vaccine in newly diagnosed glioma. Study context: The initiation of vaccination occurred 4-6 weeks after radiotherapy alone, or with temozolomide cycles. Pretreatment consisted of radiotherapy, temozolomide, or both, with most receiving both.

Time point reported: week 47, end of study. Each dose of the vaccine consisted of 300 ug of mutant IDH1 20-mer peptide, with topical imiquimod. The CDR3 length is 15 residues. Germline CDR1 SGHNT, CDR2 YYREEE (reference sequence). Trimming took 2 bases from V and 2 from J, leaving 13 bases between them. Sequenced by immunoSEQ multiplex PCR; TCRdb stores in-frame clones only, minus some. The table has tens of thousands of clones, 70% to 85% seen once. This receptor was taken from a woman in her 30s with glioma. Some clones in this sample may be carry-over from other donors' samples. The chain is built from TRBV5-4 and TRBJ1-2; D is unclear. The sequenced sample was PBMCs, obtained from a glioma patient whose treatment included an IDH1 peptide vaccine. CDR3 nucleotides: TGTGCCAGCAGCTTTCGAAGGTCGGACAACTATGGCTACACCTTC. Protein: CASSFRRSDNYGYTF. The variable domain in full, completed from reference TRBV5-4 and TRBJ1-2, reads ETGVTQSPTHLIKTRGQQVTLRCSSQSGHNTVSWYQQALGQGPQFIFQYYREEENGRGNFPPRFSGLQFPNYSSELNVNALELDDSALYLCASSFRRSDNYGYTFGSGTRLTVV.